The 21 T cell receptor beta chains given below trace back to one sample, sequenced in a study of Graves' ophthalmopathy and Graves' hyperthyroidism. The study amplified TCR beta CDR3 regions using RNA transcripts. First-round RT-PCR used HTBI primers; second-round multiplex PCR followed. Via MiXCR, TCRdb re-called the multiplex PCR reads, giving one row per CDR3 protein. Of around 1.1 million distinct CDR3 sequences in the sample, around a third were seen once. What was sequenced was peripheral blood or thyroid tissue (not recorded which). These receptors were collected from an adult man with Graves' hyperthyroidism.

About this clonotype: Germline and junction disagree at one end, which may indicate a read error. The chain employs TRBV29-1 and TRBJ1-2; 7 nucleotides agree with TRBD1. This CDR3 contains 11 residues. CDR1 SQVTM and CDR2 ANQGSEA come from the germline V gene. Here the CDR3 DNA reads TGCAGCGCCAGGACAGGCTACGGCTACATCTTC. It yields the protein CSARTGYGYIF.

The CDR3 DNA is TGTGCCAGTAGGCCTAGCGGGAGGAACACTGAAGCTTTCTTT. It is translated as CASRPSGRNTEAFF. The rearrangement links TRBV19 to TRBJ1-1; D remains unclear. The CDR3 totals 14 residues. The V end lost 6 bases, the J end lost 1 base, and 12 bases lay between the germline ends. Germline values: CDR1 LNHDA, CDR2 SQIVND (reference sequence).

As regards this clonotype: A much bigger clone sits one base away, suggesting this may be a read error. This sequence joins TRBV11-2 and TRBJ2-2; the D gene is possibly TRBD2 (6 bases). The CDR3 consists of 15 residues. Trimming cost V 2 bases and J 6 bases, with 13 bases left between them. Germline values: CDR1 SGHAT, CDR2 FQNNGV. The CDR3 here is CASSLYPSAAGELFF. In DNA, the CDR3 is TGTGCCAGCAGCTTATATCCTAGCGCGGCCGGGGAGCTGTTTTTT.

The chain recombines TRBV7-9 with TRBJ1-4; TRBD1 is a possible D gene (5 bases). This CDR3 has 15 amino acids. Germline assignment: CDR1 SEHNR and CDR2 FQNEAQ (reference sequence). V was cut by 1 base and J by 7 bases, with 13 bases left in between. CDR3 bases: TGTGCCAGCAGCTTAGACGGGGCGAACACTGAAAAACTGTTTTTT. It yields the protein CASSLDGANTEKLFF.

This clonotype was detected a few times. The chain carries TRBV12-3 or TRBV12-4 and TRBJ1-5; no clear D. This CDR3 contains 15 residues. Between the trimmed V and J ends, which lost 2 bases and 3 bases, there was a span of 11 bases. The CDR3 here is CASSLRHDYNQPQHF. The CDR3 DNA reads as TGTGCCAGCAGTTTACGACACGATTACAATCAGCCCCAGCATTTT.

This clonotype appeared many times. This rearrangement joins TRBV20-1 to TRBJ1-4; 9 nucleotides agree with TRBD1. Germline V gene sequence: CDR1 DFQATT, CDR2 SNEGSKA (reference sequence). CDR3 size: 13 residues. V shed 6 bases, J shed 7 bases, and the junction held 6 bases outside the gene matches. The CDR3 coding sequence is TGCAGTGCCAAGAGGACAGGGGTTGAAAAACTGTTTTTT. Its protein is CSAKRTGVEKLFF.

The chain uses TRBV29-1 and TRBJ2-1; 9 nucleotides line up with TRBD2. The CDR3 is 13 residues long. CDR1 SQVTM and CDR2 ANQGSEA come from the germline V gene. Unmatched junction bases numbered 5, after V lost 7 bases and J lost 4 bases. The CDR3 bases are TGCAGCGCCCTAGCGGGGAGATACAATGAGCAGTTCTTC. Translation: CSALAGRYNEQFF.

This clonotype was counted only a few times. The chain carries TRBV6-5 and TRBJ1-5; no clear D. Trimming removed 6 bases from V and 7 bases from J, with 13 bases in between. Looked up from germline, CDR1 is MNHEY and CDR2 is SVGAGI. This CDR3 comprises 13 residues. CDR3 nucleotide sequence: TGTGCCAGCAGGTACGACGAACTCCAGCCCCAGCATTTT. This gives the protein CASRYDELQPQHF.

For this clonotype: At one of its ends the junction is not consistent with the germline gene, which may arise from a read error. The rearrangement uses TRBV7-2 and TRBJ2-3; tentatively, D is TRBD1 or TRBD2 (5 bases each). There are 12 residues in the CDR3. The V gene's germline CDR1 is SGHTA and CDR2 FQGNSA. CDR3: CASSLRGDTRYF. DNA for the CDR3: TGTGCCAGCAGCTTACGAGGGGATACGCGGTATTTT.

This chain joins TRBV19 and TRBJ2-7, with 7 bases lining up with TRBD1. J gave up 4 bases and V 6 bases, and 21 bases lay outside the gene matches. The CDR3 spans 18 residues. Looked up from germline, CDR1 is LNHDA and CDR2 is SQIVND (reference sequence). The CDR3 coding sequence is TGTGCCAGTAGCATTGGACCTTCAGGGGTGACAGGGCCTTACGAGCAGTACTTC. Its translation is CASSIGPSGVTGPYEQYF.

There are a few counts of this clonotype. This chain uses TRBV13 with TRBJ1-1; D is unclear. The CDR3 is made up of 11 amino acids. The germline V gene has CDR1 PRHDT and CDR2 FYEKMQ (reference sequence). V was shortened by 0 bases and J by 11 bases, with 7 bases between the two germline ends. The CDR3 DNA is TGTGCCAGCAGCTTAGGGCCGTGGGCTTTCTTT. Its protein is CASSLGPWAFF.

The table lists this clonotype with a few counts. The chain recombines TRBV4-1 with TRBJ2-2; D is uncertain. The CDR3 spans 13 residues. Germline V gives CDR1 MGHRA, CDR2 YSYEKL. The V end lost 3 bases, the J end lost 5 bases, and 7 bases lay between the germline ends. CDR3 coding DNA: TGCGCCAGCAGCCACCTCGGAACCGGGGAGCTGTTTTTT. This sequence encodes CASSHLGTGELFF.

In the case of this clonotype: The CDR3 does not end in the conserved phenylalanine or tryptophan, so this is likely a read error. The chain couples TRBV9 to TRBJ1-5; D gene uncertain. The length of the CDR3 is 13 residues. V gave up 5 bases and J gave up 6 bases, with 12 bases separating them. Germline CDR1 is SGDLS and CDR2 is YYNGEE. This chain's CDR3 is CASSRWGGQPQHL. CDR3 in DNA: TGTGCCAGCAGTCGGTGGGGAGGTCAGCCCCAGCATCTT.

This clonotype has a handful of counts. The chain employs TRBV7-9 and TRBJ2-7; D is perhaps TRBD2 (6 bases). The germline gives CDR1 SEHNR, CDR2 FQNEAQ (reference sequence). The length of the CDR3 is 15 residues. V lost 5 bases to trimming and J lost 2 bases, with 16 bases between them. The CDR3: CASSDQGGPAYEQYF. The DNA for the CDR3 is TGTGCCAGCAGCGACCAGGGAGGACCCGCCTACGAGCAGTACTTC.

The CDR3 loop is CASSIVSGTGNEQYF. CDR3 DNA: TGTGCCAGTAGTATAGTGTCGGGGACGGGAAACGAGCAGTACTTC. V is TRBV19 and J is TRBJ2-7; the D gene could be TRBD1 or TRBD2 (5 bases each). Trimming removed 1 base at V and 5 bases at J, with 15 bases between. Germline-derived CDR1 and CDR2 are LNHDA and SQIVND (reference sequence). CDR3 length: 15 residues.

This CDR3 reads CASWRDGANTEAFF. CDR3 coding DNA: TGTGCCAGCTGGAGGGACGGAGCGAACACTGAAGCTTTCTTT. The chain is built from TRBV7-2 and TRBJ1-1; TRBD1 is a possible D gene (5 bases). The ends were cut back, 8 bases at V and 1 base at J, with 14 bases in the middle. CDR3 size: 14 residues. Germline V CDR1 and CDR2: SGHTA, FQGNSA.

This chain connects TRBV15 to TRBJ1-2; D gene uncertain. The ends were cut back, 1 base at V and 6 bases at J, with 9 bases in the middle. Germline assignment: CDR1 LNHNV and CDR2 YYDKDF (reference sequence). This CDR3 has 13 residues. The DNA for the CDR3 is TGTGCCACCAGCAGAGGCCCCTACGATGGCTACACCTTC. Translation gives CATSRGPYDGYTF.

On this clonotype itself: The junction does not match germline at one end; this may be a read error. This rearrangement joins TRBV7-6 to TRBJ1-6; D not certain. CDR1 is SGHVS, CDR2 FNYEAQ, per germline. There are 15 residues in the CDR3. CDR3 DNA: TGTCCCAGCAGCAAGGAACCGCTGTATAATTCACCCCTCCACTTT. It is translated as CPSSKEPLYNSPLHF.

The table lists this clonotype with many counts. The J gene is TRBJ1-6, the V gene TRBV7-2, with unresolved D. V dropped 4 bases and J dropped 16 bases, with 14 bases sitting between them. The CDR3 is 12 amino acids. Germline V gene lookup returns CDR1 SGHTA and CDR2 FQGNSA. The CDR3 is CASSYDQRLLHF. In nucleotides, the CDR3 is TGTGCCAGCAGCTATGACCAGCGACTGCTCCACTTT.

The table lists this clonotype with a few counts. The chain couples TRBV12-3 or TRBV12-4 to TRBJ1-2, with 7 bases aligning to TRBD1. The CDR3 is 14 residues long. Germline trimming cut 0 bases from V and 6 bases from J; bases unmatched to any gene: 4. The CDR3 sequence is CASSLAEGADGYTF. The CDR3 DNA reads TGTGCCAGCAGTTTAGCAGAGGGGGCGGATGGCTACACCTTC.

The CDR3 DNA sequence: TGTGCCTGGAGTGAGTTTAAGAAACAGACCTACGAGCAGTACTTC. Encoded protein: CAWSEFKKQTYEQYF. This chain links TRBV30 with TRBJ2-7; D remains ambiguous. Germline lookup yields CDR1 GTSNPN and CDR2 SVGIG (reference sequence). Trimming took 1 base from V and 2 from J, leaving 15 bases between them. The CDR3 consists of 15 residues.